These 13 T cell receptor beta chains share one sample of origin, sequenced in a study of CDR3 diversity in severe acne. Via MiXCR, TCRdb re-called the PCR reads, giving one row per CDR3 protein. The sample carries some 90,000 distinct CDR3 sequences, around 54% recorded once. Sequencing used blood. Every receptor here comes from a male donor with severe acne vulgaris.

The chain recombines TRBV7-9 with TRBJ2-7, with a weak D call TRBD1 (6 bases). V was trimmed by 1 base and J by 0 bases, leaving 25 bases between them. This CDR3 contains 20 residues. Germline V gene lookup returns CDR1 SEHNR and CDR2 FQNEAQ (reference sequence). The CDR3 loop reads CASSLEVASRTVLRSYEQYF. The CDR3 DNA sequence: TGTGCCAGCAGCTTAGAGGTAGCCTCTCGGACAGTTCTCCGCTCCTACGAGCAGTACTTC.

The table lists this clonotype with a count of one. The chain combines TRBV4-1 with TRBJ2-7; 7 nucleotides match TRBD1. There are 15 residues in the CDR3. V was clipped by 2 bases and J by 1 base; unmatched bases: 5. CDR1 and CDR2 from the germline V gene are MGHRA and YSYEKL. The CDR3 sequence: CASSQNQGDSYEQYF. The CDR3 nucleotides read TGCGCCAGCAGCCAAAACCAGGGGGATTCCTACGAGCAGTACTTC.

The CDR3 DNA sequence: TGTGCCACCAGCAGAGAAAGGTGGGACTATGGCTACACCTTC. It encodes CATSRERWDYGYTF. V gene TRBV15 combines with J gene TRBJ1-2; D not certain. V lost 0 bases, J lost 3 bases, and 8 bases lay in between. CDR1 LNHNV and CDR2 YYDKDF come from the germline V gene (reference sequence). The length of the CDR3 is 14 residues.

This chain connects TRBV5-1 to TRBJ1-1, with D hard to call. Trimming removed 2 bases from V and 10 bases from J, with 18 bases in between. This CDR3 region has 14 residues. Germline CDR1 SGHRS, CDR2 YFSETQ. CDR3 sequence: CASSLLIEGSGAFF. In nucleotides, the CDR3 is TGCGCCAGCAGCTTACTTATAGAGGGTTCTGGAGCTTTCTTT.

This clonotype was recorded at least ten times. The rearrangement joins TRBV29-1 to TRBJ1-2; the D gene is possibly TRBD1 (5 bases). CDR3 length: 11 amino acids. Germline values: CDR1 SQVTM, CDR2 ANQGSEA. The germline V and J ends were trimmed by 4 bases and 7 bases, with 10 bases remaining between them. The chain's CDR3 is CSVVGEVGYTF. The CDR3 DNA is TGCAGCGTTGTGGGGGAAGTTGGCTACACCTTC.

Notes on this clonotype: One end of the junction fails to match germline, which may point to a read error. The chain uses TRBV7-3 and TRBJ2-1; the D gene could be TRBD1 or TRBD2 (6 bases each). The CDR3 consists of 20 residues. Germline CDR1 reads SGHTA; CDR2 reads FQGTGA. CDR3 nucleotides: TGTGCCGGCAGCTTAAAGGGGTCGGGGGTCCCTCCAGGGGTGTACAATGAGCAGTTCTTC. Translating it yields CAGSLKGSGVPPGVYNEQFF.

This chain uses TRBV14 with TRBJ1-2; D not resolved. The CDR3 spans 15 residues. Germline-derived CDR1 and CDR2 are SGHDN and FVKESK. Trimming cost V 3 bases and J 5 bases, with 16 bases left between them. The chain's CDR3 is CASSHREERLYGYTF. In DNA, the CDR3 is TGTGCCAGCAGCCACCGAGAAGAAAGACTGTATGGCTACACCTTC.

As regards this clonotype: The limits of the CDR3 on the DNA are not certain, so only TCRdb's listed CDR3 is given. V is TRBV7-8 and J is TRBJ2-2; the table gives TRBD1 as D, unverified against the DNA. Germline CDR1 and CDR2: SGHVS and FQNEAQ. Termini included, the CDR3 measures 22 amino acids. The chain's CDR3 is CASSFTGGVDTQYFGPGTRLFF.

The sample holds many counts of this clonotype. The chain employs TRBV20-1 and TRBJ2-7, with D possibly TRBD2 on 6 matching bases. CDR3 length equals 17 residues. Trimming stripped 1 base from V and 6 bases from J, with 25 bases between. The germline V gene encodes CDR1 DFQATT and CDR2 SNEGSKA (reference sequence). This chain's CDR3 is CSARGHTRGRREVEQYF. The CDR3 DNA is TGCAGTGCTAGAGGGCACACGCGGGGTAGGAGAGAAGTCGAGCAGTACTTC.

The chain carries TRBV7-3 and TRBJ2-5; TRBD2 aligns across 14 bases. This CDR3 contains 16 residues. The trim removed 5 bases at V and 4 bases at J, leaving 6 bases unmatched. CDR1 and CDR2 from the germline V gene are SGHTA and FQGTGA. The DNA of the CDR3 is TGTGCCAGCAGCCAAGGACTAGCGGGAGGTGGAGAGACCCAGTACTTC. Its translation: CASSQGLAGGGETQYF.

The chain combines TRBV11-1 with TRBJ2-7, with D possibly matching TRBD1 (6 bases). Germline V gives CDR1 SGHAT, CDR2 FQDESV (reference sequence). V was pared by 5 bases and J by 2 bases, with 13 bases between. CDR3 length: 14 amino acids. In nucleotides, the CDR3 is TGTGCCAGCAGCCAGGACAGAGGTACCTACGAGCAGTACTTC. As protein: CASSQDRGTYEQYF.

The chain combines TRBV20-1 with TRBJ2-1, with 16 bases that match TRBD2. After removal of 6 bases from V and 7 bases from J, the junction contained 12 bases not matched to a gene. CDR1 and CDR2 (germline): DFQATT, SNEGSKA (reference sequence). This CDR3 is 17 amino acids long. The CDR3 here is CSARWGLAGGLMNEQFF. The CDR3 coding sequence is TGCAGTGCCAGATGGGGACTAGCGGGAGGGCTTATGAATGAGCAGTTCTTC.

This clonotype was found a few times. The chain links TRBV28 to TRBJ1-2; D gene uncertain. This CDR3 region has 13 residues. With 3 bases removed from V and 5 bases from J, the gap between germline ends came to 10 bases. Germline V CDR1 and CDR2: MDHEN, SYDVKM. The chain's CDR3 is CASSFPWGYGYTF. CDR3 nucleotide sequence: TGTGCCAGCAGTTTCCCCTGGGGATATGGCTACACCTTC.